The 20 T cell receptor beta chains reported below all come from one sample, sequenced in a study of blood T cell repertoires in COVID-19. The table came from immunoSEQ multiplex PCR; TCRdb's copy has only in-frame clones and leaves some out. The sample yields 200,000 to 250,000 clones, around nine tenths seen once. Source material: peripheral blood. The source of these receptors is a woman aged 60-70 years with acute or convalescent COVID-19.

The V and J genes are TRBV18 and TRBJ2-3; 9 bases align to TRBD2. This CDR3 has 18 amino acids. Germline loops: CDR1 KGHSH, CDR2 LQKENI. V was clipped by 3 bases and J by 2 bases; unmatched bases: 12. CDR3 in amino acids: CASSPDQPTSGPTDTQYF. The CDR3 coding sequence is TGTGCCAGCTCACCGGACCAACCGACTAGCGGACCCACAGATACGCAGTATTTT.

The rearrangement joins TRBV29-1 to TRBJ2-5, with 8 bases lining up with TRBD2. The ends lost 5 bases at V and 6 bases at J; junction bases unmatched: 17. This CDR3 has 16 amino acids. In germline, CDR1 is SQVTM, CDR2 ANQGSEA. The CDR3 DNA reads as TGCAGCGTTCAACCGGGGCCAGCGGGAGTAATACAGACCCAGTACTTC. Amino acid sequence: CSVQPGPAGVIQTQYF.

This clone has just one count. V usage is TRBV7-6 and J usage is TRBJ2-3; D not certain. Trimming removed 1 base at V and 1 base at J, with 12 bases between. Germline CDR1 and CDR2: SGHVS and FNYEAQ. The CDR3 spans 16 residues. CDR3 in DNA: TGTGCCAGCAGCTTAGATAGTGGGCAGGGCACAGATACGCAGTATTTT. Translating gives CASSLDSGQGTDTQYF.

The CDR3 protein is CASSQRIRAQGERISYNEQFF. Written as DNA, the CDR3 is TGTGCCAGCAGCCAACGTATCCGGGCCCAGGGTGAGAGGATATCCTACAATGAGCAGTTCTTC. V usage is TRBV4-2 and J usage is TRBJ2-1; weak D call: TRBD1 (5 bases). Between the trimmed V and J ends, which lost 2 bases and 1 base, there was a span of 27 bases. The CDR3 loop spans 21 amino acids. Looked up from germline, CDR1 is LGHNA and CDR2 is YNFKEQ.

V gene TRBV11-2 combines with J gene TRBJ1-4; D possibly corresponds to TRBD1 (6 bases). V was shortened by 1 base and J by 8 bases, with 11 bases between the two germline ends. This CDR3 spans 14 amino acids. Germline CDR1 and CDR2: SGHAT and FQNNGV. The CDR3 is CASSLGSRGEKLFF. The CDR3 DNA follows: TGTGCCAGCAGCTTAGGTAGCAGGGGAGAAAAACTGTTTTTT. Full variable domain (rest looked up from reference TRBV11-2 and TRBJ1-4): EAGVAQSPRYKIIEKRQSVAFWCNPISGHATLYWYQQILGQGPKLLIQFQNNGVVDDSQLPKDRFSAERLKGVDSTLKIQPAKLEDSAVYLCASSLGSRGEKLFFGSGTQLSVL.

The chain combines TRBV12-3 or TRBV12-4 with TRBJ1-6; 9 bases line up with TRBD1. V lost 10 bases to trimming and J lost 7 bases; unmatched junction nucleotides: 5. This CDR3 is 13 amino acids long. The DNA of the CDR3 is TGTGCCACCCAGGACAGGGGAAATTCACCCCTCCACTTT. It is translated as CATQDRGNSPLHF.

V gene TRBV7-2 combines with J gene TRBJ2-2; 9 positions agree with TRBD2. Germline values: CDR1 SGHTA, CDR2 FQGNSA. The CDR3 spans 15 residues. The ends lost 1 base at V and 6 bases at J; junction bases unmatched: 3. CDR3 loop: CASSLVAGGSGELFF. CDR3 bases: TGTGCCAGCAGCTTAGTTGCGGGGGGGTCCGGGGAGCTGTTTTTT.

The V and J genes are TRBV6-5 and TRBJ1-2; D perhaps matches TRBD1 (5 bases). Germline CDR1 MNHEY, CDR2 SVGAGI. This CDR3 comprises 14 residues. The V end was cut by 6 bases, the J end by 3 bases, with 14 bases between. The CDR3 sequence is CASSRGGDDYGYTF. The CDR3 bases are TGTGCCAGCAGCCGTGGGGGGGACGACTATGGCTACACCTTC.

This clone was found once. The CDR3 coding sequence is TGTGCCAGCAGCGTGAGGTTGGAGAACACTGAAGCTTTCTTT. Its translation is CASSVRLENTEAFF. V usage is TRBV9 and J usage is TRBJ1-1; D gene uncertain. Germline V lookup: CDR1 SGDLS, CDR2 YYNGEE. CDR3 length equals 14 residues. V gave up 2 bases and J gave up 1 base, with 9 bases separating them.

The chain has TRBV7-8 and TRBJ2-7; D possibly corresponds to TRBD1 (8 bases). Between the trimmed V and J ends, which lost 5 bases and 3 bases, there was a span of 20 bases. Germline V CDR1 and CDR2: SGHVS, FQNEAQ. There are 16 residues in the CDR3. CDR3 in DNA: TGTGCCAGCAGCACCCCCGCGGACAGGGAGGGCTACGAGCAGTACTTC. It codes for CASSTPADREGYEQYF.

This clone was observed a handful of times. V usage is TRBV11-3 and J usage is TRBJ2-7; weak D call: TRBD2 (6 bases). The germline V gene has CDR1 SGHNT and CDR2 YENEEA. Trimming cost V 2 bases and J 0 bases, with 8 bases left between them. The CDR3 spans 14 residues. The CDR3 region has the DNA TGTGCCAGCAGCTTACGTAGCGGCTCCTACGAGCAGTACTTC. Protein product: CASSLRSGSYEQYF.

V is TRBV4-3 and J is TRBJ1-1; no definite D call. V was pared by 0 bases and J by 1 base, with 6 bases between. Looked up from germline, CDR1 is LGHNA and CDR2 is YSLEER. The CDR3 runs to 14 residues. The CDR3 DNA is TGCGCCAGCAGCCAAGATTCCCGGAACACTGAAGCTTTCTTT. This sequence encodes CASSQDSRNTEAFF.

A single count supports this clone. The V gene is TRBV18, the J gene TRBJ1-5; a possible D gene is TRBD1 (6 bases). Trimming stripped 5 bases from V and 3 bases from J, with 17 bases between. The V gene's germline CDR1 is KGHSH and CDR2 LQKENI. This CDR3 spans 16 amino acids. The CDR3 here is CASSVDRIKANQPQHF. CDR3 in DNA: TGTGCCAGCTCAGTCGACAGGATAAAGGCCAATCAGCCCCAGCATTTT.

The rearrangement links TRBV7-9 to TRBJ1-1; a possible D gene is TRBD1 (5 bases). The V end lost 3 bases, the J end lost 3 bases, and 14 bases lay between the germline ends. Germline V CDR1 and CDR2: SEHNR, FQNEAQ (reference sequence). The CDR3 is 15 residues long. The CDR3 DNA follows: TGTGCCAGCAGCTTCCGTTCAGGGTTAGACACTGAAGCTTTCTTT. Protein sequence: CASSFRSGLDTEAFF.

The CDR3 region is CASSMAGTGGYNEQFF. The CDR3 bases are TGTGCCAGCAGTATGGCCGGGACAGGGGGGTACAATGAGCAGTTCTTC. This chain links TRBV28 with TRBJ2-1, with 11 bases aligning to TRBD1. Germline V CDR1 and CDR2: MDHEN, SYDVKM. The CDR3 has 16 amino acids. J was trimmed by 4 bases and V by 5 bases; bases with no gene match: 7.

This clone was picked up one time. The chain recombines TRBV28 with TRBJ1-5; D unresolved. Germline V gene lookup returns CDR1 MDHEN and CDR2 SYDVKM. Trimming removed 8 bases from V and 3 bases from J, with 11 bases in between. The CDR3 totals 13 residues. CDR3 loop: CASCRGYNQPQHF. For the CDR3, the DNA is TGTGCCAGCTGTCGGGGTTACAATCAGCCCCAGCATTTT. The full variable domain, with the rest looked up from reference TRBV28 and TRBJ1-5, is DVKVTQSSRYLVKRTGEKVFLECVQDMDHENMFWYRQDPGLGLRLIYFSYDVKMKEKGDIPEGYSVSREKKERFSLILESASTNQTSMYLCASCRGYNQPQHFGDGTRLSIL.

V gene TRBV14 combines with J gene TRBJ1-1, with 8 bases aligning to TRBD1. Trimming at V came to 4 bases and at J to 1 base, leaving 5 bases not matched to a gene. CDR3 length: 15 residues. Germline-derived CDR1 and CDR2 are SGHDN and FVKESK. The CDR3 loop is CASSPLDRANTEAFF. Written as DNA, the CDR3 is TGTGCCAGCAGCCCCCTGGACAGGGCGAACACTGAAGCTTTCTTT.

The chain has TRBV12-3 or TRBV12-4 and TRBJ2-2; D not certain. V was shortened by 3 bases and J by 4 bases, with 3 bases between the two germline ends. CDR3 size: 12 residues. The CDR3 nucleotides read TGTGCCAGCAGTTTTCTCACCGGGGAGCTGTTTTTT. This codes for CASSFLTGELFF.

In this sample, this clone turned up once. The CDR3 loop is CATSDPRQPNEKLFF. In DNA form, the CDR3 reads TGTGCCACCAGTGATCCTCGACAGCCGAATGAAAAACTGTTTTTT. V is TRBV24-1 and J is TRBJ1-4; D is possibly TRBD1 (5 bases). The CDR3 length is 15 residues. The germline CDR1 and CDR2 sequences are KGHDR and SFDVKD. Trimming stripped 3 bases from V and 5 bases from J, with 12 bases between.

Written as DNA, the CDR3 is TGTGCCAGCAGCGTAGACTACTCCGAGACCCAGTACTTC. As protein: CASSVDYSETQYF. The chain carries TRBV9 and TRBJ2-5; D unresolved. The germline V gene encodes CDR1 SGDLS and CDR2 YYNGEE. The length of the CDR3 is 13 residues. V was cut by 0 bases and J by 5 bases, with 8 bases left in between.